This entry describes one T cell receptor beta chain. Germline lookup yields CDR1 SGHAT and CDR2 FQNNGV. The ends lost 7 bases at V and 5 bases at J; junction bases unmatched: 6. The CDR3 sequence is 15 residues long. This sample is drawn from a study of blood T cell repertoires in COVID-19. Looking at the study overall: Samples of COVID-19 (acute and convalescent) were obtained from the United States, Italy and Spain. T cells, B-cell-depleted T cells, or PBMCs supplied cDNA or gDNA.

Only in-frame clones appear in the TCRdb table, and some are missing; sequencing was by immunoSEQ multiplex PCR. The table records about 160,000 clones, roughly nine tenths of them present only once. The sequenced material came from peripheral blood. The genes are TRBV11-2 and TRBJ2-1, with 12 nucleotides matching TRBD2. The receptor was isolated from a man in his 60s with active or convalescent COVID-19. This CDR3 is CASTTGLAGNNEQFF. The CDR3 DNA reads as TGTGCCAGCACCACAGGACTAGCGGGGAACAATGAGCAGTTCTTC.